The 13 T cell receptor beta chains below come from one sample, sequenced in a study of OX40 agonist ivuxolimab in advanced cancers. TCRdb's table, derived via immunoSEQ multiplex PCR, lists solely in-frame clones and lacks some. The sample includes under 95,000 clones, roughly 87% seen only once; the top ten take roughly 1.3%. Sequenced here: CD4+ or CD8+ T cells sorted from blood, sampled in a trial of the OX40 agonist ivuxolimab. These receptors were collected from an adult with an advanced solid tumor such as melanoma, head and neck, liver or kidney cancer.

This rearrangement joins TRBV6-5 to TRBJ2-7; maybe TRBD1 (6 bases). Deletions cut 6 bases from V and 5 bases from J, with 11 bases between. Germline lookup yields CDR1 MNHEY and CDR2 SVGAGI. This CDR3 has 12 amino acids. The CDR3 sequence: CASSPQGNEQYF. DNA for the CDR3: TGTGCCAGCAGCCCCCAGGGGAACGAGCAGTACTTC.

This chain joins TRBV18 and TRBJ1-1; 8 bases line up with TRBD1. There are 13 residues in the CDR3. Trimming cost V 3 bases and J 3 bases; bases outside gene matches: 0. Germline V lookup: CDR1 KGHSH, CDR2 LQKENI. The CDR3 protein is CASSPGQDTEAFF. The CDR3 region has the DNA TGTGCCAGCTCACCGGGACAGGACACTGAAGCTTTCTTT.

The chain recombines TRBV6-5 with TRBJ1-2; unclear D gene. The length of the CDR3 is 14 residues. The germline V and J ends were trimmed by 2 bases and 3 bases, with 10 bases remaining between them. Germline CDR1 and CDR2: MNHEY and SVGAGI. This CDR3 is CASSYGHGYYGYTF. CDR3 DNA: TGTGCCAGCAGTTACGGGCACGGGTACTATGGCTACACCTTC.

The chain combines TRBV27 with TRBJ2-3, with 12 positions matching TRBD2. Looked up from germline, CDR1 is MNHEY and CDR2 is SMNVEV (reference sequence). V was clipped by 5 bases and J by 8 bases; unmatched bases: 14. The CDR3 loop spans 17 amino acids. The CDR3 region is CASSTTSGRRGPGTQYF. CDR3 bases: TGTGCCAGCAGTACCACTAGCGGGAGGAGAGGGCCCGGTACGCAGTATTTT.

There are a few counts of this clone. This chain links TRBV9 with TRBJ2-1, with 8 positions matching TRBD2. CDR1 is SGDLS and CDR2 is YYNGEE in the germline V gene. Trimming cost V 4 bases and J 3 bases; bases outside gene matches: 6. The CDR3 runs to 15 residues. The CDR3: CASSISGTNYNEQFF. The CDR3 nucleotides are TGTGCCAGCAGCATTAGCGGGACGAACTACAATGAGCAGTTCTTC.

The V call is TRBV6-6, the J call TRBJ2-2; 12 nucleotides line up with TRBD1. The CDR3 consists of 16 residues. V gave up 2 bases and J gave up 7 bases; unmatched junction bases: 5. Germline V gene data show CDR1 as MNHNY and CDR2 as SVGAGI (reference sequence). The CDR3 here is CASSYLGQGAGGELFF. The CDR3 region has the DNA TGTGCCAGCAGTTACCTGGGACAGGGGGCTGGCGGGGAGCTGTTTTTT.

The rearrangement links TRBV6-6 to TRBJ1-3; D is uncertain. The CDR3 extends over 15 amino acids. V shed 6 bases and J shed 0 bases, with 12 bases lying between them. Germline loops: CDR1 MNHNY, CDR2 SVGAGI (reference sequence). The CDR3 DNA is TGTGCCAGCAGCCTCGGTCTAGACTCTGGAAACACCATATATTTT. It codes for CASSLGLDSGNTIYF.

This rearrangement joins TRBV6-6 to TRBJ2-3; 8 nucleotides agree with TRBD2. V was clipped by 6 bases and J by 7 bases; unmatched bases: 9. This CDR3 is 14 amino acids long. CDR1 is MNHNY, CDR2 SVGAGI, per germline (reference sequence). CDR3 region: CASSQTSAVNTQYF. As DNA, the CDR3 is TGTGCCAGCAGCCAGACTAGCGCTGTAAATACGCAGTATTTT.

The CDR3 DNA reads as TGTGCCAGCAGCTTACAGGGGACGAACACTGAAGCTTTCTTT. It specifies CASSLQGTNTEAFF. The J gene is TRBJ1-1, the V gene TRBV7-3; D might be TRBD1 (6 bases). CDR3 size: 14 residues. Germline V CDR1 and CDR2: SGHTA, FQGTGA. The V gene lost 2 bases and the J gene lost 1 base, with 8 bases spanning the gap.

This chain joins TRBV10-3 and TRBJ1-1; D is uncertain. There are 12 residues in the CDR3. The V gene lost 7 bases and the J gene lost 1 base, with 7 bases spanning the gap. The germline V gene has CDR1 ENHRY and CDR2 SYGVKD. The CDR3 region is CAIKDPNTEAFF. As DNA, the CDR3 is TGTGCCATCAAGGACCCGAACACTGAAGCTTTCTTT.

The rearrangement uses TRBV7-6 and TRBJ2-1; 12 bases match TRBD2. Germline V gives CDR1 SGHVS, CDR2 FNYEAQ. Trimming took 4 bases from V and 13 from J; bases not matched to a gene: 17. The CDR3 is made up of 17 amino acids. CDR3 DNA: TGTGCCAGCAGCTCCCAACCTCCTAGCGGGGGGGCCGATAACCAGTTCTTC. Its protein is CASSSQPPSGGADNQFF.

This sequence joins TRBV15 and TRBJ1-5; D possibly corresponds to TRBD1 (5 bases). Germline CDR1 LNHNV, CDR2 YYDKDF (reference sequence). This CDR3 spans 15 amino acids. The V end was cut by 0 bases, the J end by 1 base, with 7 bases between. CDR3 in amino acids: CATSRDGDSNQPQHF. CDR3 in DNA: TGTGCCACCAGCAGAGATGGGGACAGCAATCAGCCCCAGCATTTT. Complete variable domain (other parts from reference TRBV15 and TRBJ1-5): DAMVIQNPRYQVTQFGKPVTLSCSQTLNHNVMYWYQQKSSQAPKLLFHYYDKDFNNEADTPDNFQSRRPNTSFCFLDIRSPGLGDTAMYLCATSRDGDSNQPQHFGDGTRLSIL.

The V gene is TRBV5-1, the J gene TRBJ2-7; D gene ambiguous. CDR1 is SGHRS, CDR2 YFSETQ, per germline. Trimming removed 4 bases at V and 6 bases at J, with 17 bases between. The CDR3 runs 14 residues. Here the CDR3 DNA reads TGCGCCAGCAGCGTTGTGCCCGGGCTCGGCGAGCAGTACTTC. The encoded protein is CASSVVPGLGEQYF.